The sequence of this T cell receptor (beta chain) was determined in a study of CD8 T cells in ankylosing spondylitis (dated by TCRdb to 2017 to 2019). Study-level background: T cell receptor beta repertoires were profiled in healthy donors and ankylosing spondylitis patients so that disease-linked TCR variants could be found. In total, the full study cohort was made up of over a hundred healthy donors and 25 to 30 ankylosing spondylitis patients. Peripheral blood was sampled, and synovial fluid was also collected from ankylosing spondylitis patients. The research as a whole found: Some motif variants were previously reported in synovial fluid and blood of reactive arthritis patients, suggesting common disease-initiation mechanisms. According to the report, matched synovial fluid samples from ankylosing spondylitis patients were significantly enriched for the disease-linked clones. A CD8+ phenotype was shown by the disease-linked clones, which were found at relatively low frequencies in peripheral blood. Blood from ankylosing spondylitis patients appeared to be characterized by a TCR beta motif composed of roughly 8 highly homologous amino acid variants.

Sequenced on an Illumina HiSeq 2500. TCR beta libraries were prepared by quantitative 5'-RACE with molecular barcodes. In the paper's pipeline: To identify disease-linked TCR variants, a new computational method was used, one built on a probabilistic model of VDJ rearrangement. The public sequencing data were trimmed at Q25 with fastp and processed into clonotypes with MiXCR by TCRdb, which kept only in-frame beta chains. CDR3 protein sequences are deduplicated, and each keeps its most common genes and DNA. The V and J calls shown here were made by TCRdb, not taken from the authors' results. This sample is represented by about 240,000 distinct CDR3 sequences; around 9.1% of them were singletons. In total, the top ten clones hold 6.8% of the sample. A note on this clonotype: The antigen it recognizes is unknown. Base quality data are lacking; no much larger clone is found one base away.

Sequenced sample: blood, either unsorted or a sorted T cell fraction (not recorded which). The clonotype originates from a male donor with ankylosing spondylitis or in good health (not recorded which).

The base sequence is TGCGCCAGCGGCCCGGGACTAGCGGGGAACACCGGGGAGCTGTTTTTT. Translation gives CASGPGLAGNTGELFF. The chain is assembled from TRBV5-1 and TRBJ2-2, with 12 bases matching TRBD2. Compared with germline, V lacks 7 bases and J lacks 1 base; bases without a gene match: 5. From cysteine to phenylalanine, the CDR3 is 16 amino acids long. Only the CDR3 region is kept as DNA, spanning 48 bases read in frame from base 1. CDR1 and CDR2 are read off the germline V gene as SGHRS and YFSETQ.